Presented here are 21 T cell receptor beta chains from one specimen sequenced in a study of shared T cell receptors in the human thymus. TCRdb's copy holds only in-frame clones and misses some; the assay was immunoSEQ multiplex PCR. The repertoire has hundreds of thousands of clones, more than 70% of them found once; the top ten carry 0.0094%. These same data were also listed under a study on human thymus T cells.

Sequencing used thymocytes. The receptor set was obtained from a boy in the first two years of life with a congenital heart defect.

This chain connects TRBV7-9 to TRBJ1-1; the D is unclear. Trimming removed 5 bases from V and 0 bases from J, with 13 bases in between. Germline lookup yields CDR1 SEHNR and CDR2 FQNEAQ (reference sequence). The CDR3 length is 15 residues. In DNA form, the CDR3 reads TGTGCCAGCAGCGCCAGAGGATCCCTGAACACTGAAGCTTTCTTT. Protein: CASSARGSLNTEAFF.

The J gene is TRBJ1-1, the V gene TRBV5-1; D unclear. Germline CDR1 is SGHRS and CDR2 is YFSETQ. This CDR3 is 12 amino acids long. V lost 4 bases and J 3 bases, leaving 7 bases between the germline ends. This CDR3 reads CASSTGYTEAFF. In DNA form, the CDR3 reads TGCGCCAGCAGCACCGGGTACACTGAAGCTTTCTTT.

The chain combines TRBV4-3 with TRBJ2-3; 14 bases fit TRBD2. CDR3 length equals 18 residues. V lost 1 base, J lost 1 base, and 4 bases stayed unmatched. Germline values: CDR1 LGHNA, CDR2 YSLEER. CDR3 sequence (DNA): TGCGCCAGCAGCCAAGGACTAGCGGGGGGGCCCGGCACAGATACGCAGTATTTT. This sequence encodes CASSQGLAGGPGTDTQYF.

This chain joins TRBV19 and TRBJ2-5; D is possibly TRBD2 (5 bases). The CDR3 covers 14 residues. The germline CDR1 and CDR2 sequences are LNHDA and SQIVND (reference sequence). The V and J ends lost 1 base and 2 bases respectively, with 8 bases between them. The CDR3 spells CASSIAGSQETQYF. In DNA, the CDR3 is TGTGCCAGTAGTATAGCGGGATCTCAAGAGACCCAGTACTTC.

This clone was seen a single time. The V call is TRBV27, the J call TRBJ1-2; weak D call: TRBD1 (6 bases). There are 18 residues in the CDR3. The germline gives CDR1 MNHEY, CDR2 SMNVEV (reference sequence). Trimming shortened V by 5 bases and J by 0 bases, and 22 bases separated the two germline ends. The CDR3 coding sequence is TGTGCCAGCAGTACCGACAAAGGAACGGGACACCCTAACTATGGCTACACCTTC. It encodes CASSTDKGTGHPNYGYTF.

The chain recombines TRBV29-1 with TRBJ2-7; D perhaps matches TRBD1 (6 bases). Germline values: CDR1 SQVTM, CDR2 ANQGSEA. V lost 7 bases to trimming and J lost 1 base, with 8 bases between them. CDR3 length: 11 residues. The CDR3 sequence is CSGTDSYEQYF. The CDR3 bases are TGCAGCGGGACAGATTCCTACGAGCAGTACTTC.

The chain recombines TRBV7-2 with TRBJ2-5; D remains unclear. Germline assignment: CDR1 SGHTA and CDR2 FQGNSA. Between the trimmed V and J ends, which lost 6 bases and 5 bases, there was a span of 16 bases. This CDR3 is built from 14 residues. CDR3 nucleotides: TGTGCCAGCAGAGATGAGCCCCTAACGGAGACCCAGTACTTC. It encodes CASRDEPLTETQYF.

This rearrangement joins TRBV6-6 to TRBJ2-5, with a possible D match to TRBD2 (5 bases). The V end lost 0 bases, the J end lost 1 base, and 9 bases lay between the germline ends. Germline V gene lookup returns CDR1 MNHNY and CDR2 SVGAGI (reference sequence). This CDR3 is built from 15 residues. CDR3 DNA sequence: TGTGCCAGCAGTTACTCGACGGGGATCCAAGAGACCCAGTACTTC. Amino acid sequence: CASSYSTGIQETQYF.

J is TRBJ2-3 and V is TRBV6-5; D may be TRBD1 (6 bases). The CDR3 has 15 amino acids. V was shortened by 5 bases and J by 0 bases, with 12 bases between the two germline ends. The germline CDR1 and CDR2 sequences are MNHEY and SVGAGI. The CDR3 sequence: CASSKRQESTDTQYF. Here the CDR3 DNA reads TGTGCCAGCAGTAAAAGACAGGAGAGCACAGATACGCAGTATTTT.

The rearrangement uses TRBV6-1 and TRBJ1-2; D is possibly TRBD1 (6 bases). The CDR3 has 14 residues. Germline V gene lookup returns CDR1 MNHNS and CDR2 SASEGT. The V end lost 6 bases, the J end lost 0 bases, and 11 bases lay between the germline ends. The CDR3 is CASSVGTTNYGYTF. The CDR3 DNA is TGTGCCAGCAGCGTAGGGACAACTAACTATGGCTACACCTTC.

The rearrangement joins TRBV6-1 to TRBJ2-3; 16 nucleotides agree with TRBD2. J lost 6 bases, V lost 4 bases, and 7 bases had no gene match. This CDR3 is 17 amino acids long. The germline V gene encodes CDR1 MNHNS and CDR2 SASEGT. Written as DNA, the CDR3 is TGTGCCAGCAGTGTGGGACTAGCGGGAGGGCCTTCCGATACGCAGTATTTT. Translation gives CASSVGLAGGPSDTQYF.

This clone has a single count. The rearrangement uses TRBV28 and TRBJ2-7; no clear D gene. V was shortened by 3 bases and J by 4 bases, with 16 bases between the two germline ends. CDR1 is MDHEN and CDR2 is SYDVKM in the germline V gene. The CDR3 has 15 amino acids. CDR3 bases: TGTGCCAGCAGTTTCGCTGACATGTTCGTTTACGAGCAGTACTTC. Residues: CASSFADMFVYEQYF.

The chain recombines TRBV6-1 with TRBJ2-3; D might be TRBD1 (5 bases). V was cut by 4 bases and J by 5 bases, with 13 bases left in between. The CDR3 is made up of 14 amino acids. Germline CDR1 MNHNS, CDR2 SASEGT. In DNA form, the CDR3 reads TGTGCCAGCAGTGCGAATCAGGGTGTAGATACGCAGTATTTT. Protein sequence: CASSANQGVDTQYF.

In DNA, the CDR3 is TGTGCCAGTAGTACCCCCTCAGGGGACGGGGCCAACGTCCTGACTTTC. It translates to CASSTPSGDGANVLTF. This sequence joins TRBV19 and TRBJ2-6; possibly TRBD1 for D (6 bases). V dropped 4 bases and J dropped 4 bases, with 14 bases sitting between them. The CDR3 totals 16 residues. The germline CDR1 and CDR2 sequences are LNHDA and SQIVND (reference sequence).

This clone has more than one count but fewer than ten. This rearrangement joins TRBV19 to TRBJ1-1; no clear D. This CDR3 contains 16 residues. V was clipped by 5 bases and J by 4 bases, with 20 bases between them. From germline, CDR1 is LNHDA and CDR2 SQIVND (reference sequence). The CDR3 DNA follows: TGTGCCAGTAGTGCCCACTACATAGACGGAGGCACTGAAGCTTTCTTT. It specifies CASSAHYIDGGTEAFF.

CDR3 nucleotide sequence: TGTGCCAAAAAAAGAGTAGGCAATCAGCCCCAGCATTTT. As protein: CAKKRVGNQPQHF. The chain joins TRBV19 to TRBJ1-5; D unresolved. The CDR3 sequence is 13 residues long. Germline values: CDR1 LNHDA, CDR2 SQIVND (reference sequence). V was trimmed by 10 bases and J by 2 bases, leaving 12 bases between them.

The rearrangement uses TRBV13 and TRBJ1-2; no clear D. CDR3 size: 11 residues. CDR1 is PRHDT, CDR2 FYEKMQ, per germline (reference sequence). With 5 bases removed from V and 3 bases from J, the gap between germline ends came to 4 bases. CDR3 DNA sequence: TGTGCCAGCAGCCTCGACTATGGCTACACCTTC. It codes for CASSLDYGYTF.

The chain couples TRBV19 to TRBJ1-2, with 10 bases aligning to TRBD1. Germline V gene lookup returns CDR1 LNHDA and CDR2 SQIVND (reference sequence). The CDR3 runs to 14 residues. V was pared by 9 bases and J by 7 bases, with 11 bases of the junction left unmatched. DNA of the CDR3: TGTGCCAGCAGGAGGGACAGGGGAGGTGGTGGCTACACCTTC. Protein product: CASRRDRGGGGYTF.

As DNA, the CDR3 is TGTGCCAGCAGCCAAGAAGACAGGGTACATGGCTACACCTTC. Protein: CASSQEDRVHGYTF. This chain joins TRBV4-2 and TRBJ1-2, with 7 bases lining up with TRBD1. With V trimmed by 0 bases and J by 6 bases, 4 bases remained unmatched. Germline CDR1 reads LGHNA; CDR2 reads YNFKEQ. The CDR3 has 14 amino acids.

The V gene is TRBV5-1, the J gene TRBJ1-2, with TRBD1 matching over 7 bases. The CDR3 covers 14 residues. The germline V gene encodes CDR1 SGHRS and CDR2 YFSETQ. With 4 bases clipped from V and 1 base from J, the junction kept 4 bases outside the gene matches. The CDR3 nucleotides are TGCGCCAGCAGCCGAAGGGGGCATAACTATGGCTACACCTTC. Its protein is CASSRRGHNYGYTF.

As DNA, the CDR3 is TGTGCCAGCAGTGAACCCGGGAACGAGCAGTACTTC. It is translated as CASSEPGNEQYF. The gene calls are TRBV6-1 and TRBJ2-7; possibly TRBD2 for D (5 bases). Trimming cost V 2 bases and J 5 bases, with 7 bases left between them. CDR3 length: 12 amino acids. Looked up from germline, CDR1 is MNHNS and CDR2 is SASEGT.